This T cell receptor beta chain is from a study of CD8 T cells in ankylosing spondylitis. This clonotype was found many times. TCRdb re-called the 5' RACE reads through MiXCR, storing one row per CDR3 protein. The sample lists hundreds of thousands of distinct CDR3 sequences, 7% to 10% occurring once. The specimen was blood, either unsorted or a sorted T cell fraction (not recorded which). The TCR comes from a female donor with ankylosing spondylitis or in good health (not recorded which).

CDR3 nucleotide sequence: TGTGCCAGCAGCGGGACAGGAGAGACCCAGTACTTC. It specifies CASSGTGETQYF. V usage is TRBV12-3 or TRBV12-4 and J usage is TRBJ2-5, with 8 bases matching TRBD1. The CDR3 sequence is 12 residues long. The V segment lost 6 bases and the J segment 4 bases; nucleotides outside the gene matches: 1.